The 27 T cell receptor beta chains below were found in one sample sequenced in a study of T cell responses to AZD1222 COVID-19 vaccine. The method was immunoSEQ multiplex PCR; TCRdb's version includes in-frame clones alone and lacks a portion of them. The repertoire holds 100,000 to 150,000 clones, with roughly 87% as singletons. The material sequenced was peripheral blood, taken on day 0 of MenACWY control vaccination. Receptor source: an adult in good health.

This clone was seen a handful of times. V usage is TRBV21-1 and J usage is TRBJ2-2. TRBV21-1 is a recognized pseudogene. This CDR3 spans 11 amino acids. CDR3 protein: CASSPPGELFF. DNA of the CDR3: TGTGCCAGCAGCCCCCCCGGGGAGCTGTTTTTT.

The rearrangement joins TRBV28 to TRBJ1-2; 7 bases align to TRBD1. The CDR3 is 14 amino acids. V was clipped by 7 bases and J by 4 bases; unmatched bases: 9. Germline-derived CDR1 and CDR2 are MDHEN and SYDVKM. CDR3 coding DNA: TGTGCCAGCACCTTAGACAGGGCGGCCTATGGCTACACCTTC. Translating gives CASTLDRAAYGYTF.

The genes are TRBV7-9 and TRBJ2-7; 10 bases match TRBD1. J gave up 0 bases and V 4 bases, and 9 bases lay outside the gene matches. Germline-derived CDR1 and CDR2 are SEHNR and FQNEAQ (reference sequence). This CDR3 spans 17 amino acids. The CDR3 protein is CASSSTPRTGGSYEQYF. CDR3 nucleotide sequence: TGTGCCAGCAGCTCTACCCCCCGGACAGGGGGCTCCTACGAGCAGTACTTC. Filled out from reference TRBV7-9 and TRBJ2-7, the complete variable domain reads DTGVSQNPRHKITKRGQNVTFRCDPISEHNRLYWYRQTLGQGPEFLTYFQNEAQLEKSRLLSDRFSAERPKGSFSTLEIQRTEQGDSAMYLCASSSTPRTGGSYEQYFGPGTRLTVT.

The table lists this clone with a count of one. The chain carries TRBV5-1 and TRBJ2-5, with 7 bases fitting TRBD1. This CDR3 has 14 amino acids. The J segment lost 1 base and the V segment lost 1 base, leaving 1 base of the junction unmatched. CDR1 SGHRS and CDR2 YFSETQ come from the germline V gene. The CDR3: CASSLRDSQETQYF. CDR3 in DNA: TGCGCCAGCAGCTTGCGGGACAGCCAAGAGACCCAGTACTTC.

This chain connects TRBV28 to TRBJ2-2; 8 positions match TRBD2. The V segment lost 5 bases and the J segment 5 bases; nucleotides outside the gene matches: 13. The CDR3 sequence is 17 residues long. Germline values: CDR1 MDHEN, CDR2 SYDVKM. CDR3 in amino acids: CASSPLSSGIGTGELFF. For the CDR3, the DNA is TGTGCCAGCAGTCCCCTTAGTAGCGGGATTGGGACCGGGGAGCTGTTTTTT.

This CDR3 is CASSVRPGNQPQHF. CDR3 DNA: TGTGCCAGCAGCGTGAGACCGGGCAATCAGCCCCAGCATTTT. The chain joins TRBV5-4 to TRBJ1-5; D is undetermined. The CDR3 has 14 amino acids. Looked up from germline, CDR1 is SGHNT and CDR2 is YYREEE (reference sequence). Trimming left V 4 bases short and J 2 bases short, with 10 bases between.

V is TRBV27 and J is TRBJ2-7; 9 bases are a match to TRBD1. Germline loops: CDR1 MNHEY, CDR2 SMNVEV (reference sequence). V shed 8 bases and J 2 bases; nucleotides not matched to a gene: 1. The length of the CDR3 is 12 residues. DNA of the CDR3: TGTGCCAGCCGGGACAGGGCCTACGAGCAGTACTTC. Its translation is CASRDRAYEQYF.

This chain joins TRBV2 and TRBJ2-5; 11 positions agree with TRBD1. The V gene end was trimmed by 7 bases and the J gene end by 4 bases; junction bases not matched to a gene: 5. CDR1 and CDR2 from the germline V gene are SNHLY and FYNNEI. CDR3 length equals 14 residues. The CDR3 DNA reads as TGTGCCAGCACCCTGGACAGGGGGCGAGAGACCCAGTACTTC. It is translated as CASTLDRGRETQYF.

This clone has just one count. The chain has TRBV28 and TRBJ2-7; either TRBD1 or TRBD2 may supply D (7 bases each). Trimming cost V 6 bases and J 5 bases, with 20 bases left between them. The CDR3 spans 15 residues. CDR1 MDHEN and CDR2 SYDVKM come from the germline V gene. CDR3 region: CASSQGGEGRHEQYV. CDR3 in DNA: TGTGCCAGCAGCCAGGGGGGGGAAGGTCGCCACGAGCAGTACGTC.

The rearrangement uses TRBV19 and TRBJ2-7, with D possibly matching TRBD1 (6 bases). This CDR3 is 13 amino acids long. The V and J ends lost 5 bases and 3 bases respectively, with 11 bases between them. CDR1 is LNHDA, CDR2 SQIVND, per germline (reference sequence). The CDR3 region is CASSPDSFYEQYV. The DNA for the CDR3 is TGTGCCAGTAGTCCGGACAGCTTCTACGAGCAGTACGTC.

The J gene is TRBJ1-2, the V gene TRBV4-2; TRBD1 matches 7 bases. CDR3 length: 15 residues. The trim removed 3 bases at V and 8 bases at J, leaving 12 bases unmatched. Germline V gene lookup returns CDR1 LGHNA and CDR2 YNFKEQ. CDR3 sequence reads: CASSQGTVAPDGYTF. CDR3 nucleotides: TGTGCCAGCAGCCAGGGGACAGTCGCACCGGACGGCTACACCTTC.

The CDR3 sequence is CSAGGMDTEAFF. The CDR3 region has the DNA TGCAGCGCGGGGGGCATGGACACTGAAGCTTTCTTT. This rearrangement joins TRBV29-1 to TRBJ1-1; weak D call: TRBD1 (6 bases). In germline, CDR1 is SQVTM, CDR2 ANQGSEA. The CDR3 covers 12 residues. With 7 bases removed from V and 3 bases from J, the gap between germline ends came to 12 bases.

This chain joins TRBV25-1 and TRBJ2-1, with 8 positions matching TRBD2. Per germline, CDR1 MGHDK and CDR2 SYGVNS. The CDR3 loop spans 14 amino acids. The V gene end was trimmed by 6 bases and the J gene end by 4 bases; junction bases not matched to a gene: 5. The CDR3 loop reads CASSRGLEYNEQFF. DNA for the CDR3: TGTGCCAGCAGCCGGGGACTAGAGTACAATGAGCAGTTCTTC.

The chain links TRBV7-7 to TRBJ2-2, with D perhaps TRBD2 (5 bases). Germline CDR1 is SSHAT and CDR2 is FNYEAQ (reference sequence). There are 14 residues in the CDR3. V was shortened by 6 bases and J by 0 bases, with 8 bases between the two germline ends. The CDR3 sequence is CASRDGANTGELFF. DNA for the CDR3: TGTGCCAGCAGAGACGGGGCGAACACCGGGGAGCTGTTTTTT.

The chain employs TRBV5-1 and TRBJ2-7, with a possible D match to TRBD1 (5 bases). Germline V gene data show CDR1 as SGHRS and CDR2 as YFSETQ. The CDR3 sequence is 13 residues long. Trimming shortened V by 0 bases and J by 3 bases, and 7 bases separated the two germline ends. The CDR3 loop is CASSLGQFYEQYF. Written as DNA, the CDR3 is TGCGCCAGCAGCTTGGGACAGTTCTACGAGCAGTACTTC.

Here the CDR3 reads CAWSPQSNQPQHF. CDR3 sequence (DNA): TGTGCCTGGAGTCCGCAAAGCAATCAGCCCCAGCATTTT. V usage is TRBV30 and J usage is TRBJ1-5; D remains unclear. In germline, CDR1 is GTSNPN, CDR2 SVGIG (reference sequence). This CDR3 is 13 amino acids long. With 2 bases removed from V and 1 base from J, the gap between germline ends came to 6 bases.

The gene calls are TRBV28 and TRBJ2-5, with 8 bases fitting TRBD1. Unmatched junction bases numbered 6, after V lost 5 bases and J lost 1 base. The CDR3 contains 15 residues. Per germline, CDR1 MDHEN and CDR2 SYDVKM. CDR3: CASSPGTGVQETQYF. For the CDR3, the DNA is TGTGCCAGCAGTCCCGGGACAGGAGTCCAAGAGACCCAGTACTTC.

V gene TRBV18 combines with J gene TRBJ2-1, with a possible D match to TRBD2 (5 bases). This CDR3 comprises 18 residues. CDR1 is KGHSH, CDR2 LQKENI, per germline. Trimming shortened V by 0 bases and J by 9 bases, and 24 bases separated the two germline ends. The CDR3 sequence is CASSPPSSPALARGEQFF. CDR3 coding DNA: TGTGCCAGCTCACCACCCAGTTCTCCGGCCCTAGCACGCGGTGAGCAGTTCTTC. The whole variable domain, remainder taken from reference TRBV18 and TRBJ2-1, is NAGVMQNPRHLVRRRGQEARLRCSPMKGHSHVYWYRQLPEEGLKFMVYLQKENIIDESGMPKERFSAEFPKEGPSILRIQQVVRGDSAAYFCASSPPSSPALARGEQFFGPGTRLTVL.

In nucleotides, the CDR3 is TGTGCCAGCAGCCGAGGTTTCGGTAGGGGGGAGACCCAGTACTTC. It is translated as CASSRGFGRGETQYF. The gene calls are TRBV7-8 and TRBJ2-5, with D perhaps TRBD1 (6 bases). The ends were cut back, 5 bases at V and 5 bases at J, with 18 bases in the middle. The germline gives CDR1 SGHVS, CDR2 FQNEAQ. CDR3 size: 15 residues. Variable domain in full (rest from reference TRBV7-8 and TRBJ2-5): GAGVSQSPRYKVAKRGQDVALRCDPISGHVSLFWYQQALGQGPEFLTYFQNEAQLDKSGLPSDRFFAERPEGSVSTLKIQRTQQEDSAVYLCASSRGFGRGETQYFGPGTRLLVL.

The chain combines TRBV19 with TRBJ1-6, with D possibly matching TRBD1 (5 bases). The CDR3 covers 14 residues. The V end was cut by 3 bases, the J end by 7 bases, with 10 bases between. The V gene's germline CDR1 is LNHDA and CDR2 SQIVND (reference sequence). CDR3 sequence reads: CASSIRVTNSPLHF. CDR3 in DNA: TGTGCCAGTAGTATCAGGGTAACAAATTCACCCCTCCACTTT.

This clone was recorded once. The CDR3 spells CASRTRGEGEKLFF. CDR3 bases: TGTGCCAGCAGGACTCGGGGGGAGGGTGAAAAACTGTTTTTT. The V gene is TRBV2, the J gene TRBJ1-4; D perhaps matches TRBD1 (5 bases). CDR3 length equals 14 residues. Germline CDR1 reads SNHLY; CDR2 reads FYNNEI. Trimming took 6 bases from V and 7 from J, leaving 15 bases between them.

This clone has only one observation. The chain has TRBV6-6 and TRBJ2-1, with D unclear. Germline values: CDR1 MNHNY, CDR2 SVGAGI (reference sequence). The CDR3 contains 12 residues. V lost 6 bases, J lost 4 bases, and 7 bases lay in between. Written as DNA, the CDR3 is TGTGCCAGCAGAAACCTGTACAATGAGCAGTTCTTC. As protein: CASRNLYNEQFF.

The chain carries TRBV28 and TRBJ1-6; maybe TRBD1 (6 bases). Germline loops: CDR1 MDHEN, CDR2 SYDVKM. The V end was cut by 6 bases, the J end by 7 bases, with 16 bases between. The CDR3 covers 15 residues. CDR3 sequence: CASRSAVGGNSPLHF. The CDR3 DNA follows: TGTGCCAGCAGATCGGCAGTAGGGGGGAATTCACCCCTCCACTTT.

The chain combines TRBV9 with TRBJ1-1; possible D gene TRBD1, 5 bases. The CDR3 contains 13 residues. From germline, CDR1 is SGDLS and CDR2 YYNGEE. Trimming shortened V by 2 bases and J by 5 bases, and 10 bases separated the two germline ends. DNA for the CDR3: TGTGCCAGCAGCGTGAAGTGGGGGACTGAAGCTTTCTTT. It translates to CASSVKWGTEAFF.

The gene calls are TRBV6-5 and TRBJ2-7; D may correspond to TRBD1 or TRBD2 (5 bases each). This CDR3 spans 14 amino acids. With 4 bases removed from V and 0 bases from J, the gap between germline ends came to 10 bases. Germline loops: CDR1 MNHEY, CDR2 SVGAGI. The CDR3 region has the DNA TGTGCCAGCAGTTGGACTGGGACCTCCTACGAGCAGTACTTC. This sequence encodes CASSWTGTSYEQYF.

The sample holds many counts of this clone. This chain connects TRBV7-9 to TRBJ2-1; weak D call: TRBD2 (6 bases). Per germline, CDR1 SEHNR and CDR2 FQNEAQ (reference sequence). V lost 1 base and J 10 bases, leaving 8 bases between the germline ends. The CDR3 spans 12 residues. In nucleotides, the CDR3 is TGTGCCAGCAGCTTAGGGCTAGCGGAGCAGTTCTTC. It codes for CASSLGLAEQFF.

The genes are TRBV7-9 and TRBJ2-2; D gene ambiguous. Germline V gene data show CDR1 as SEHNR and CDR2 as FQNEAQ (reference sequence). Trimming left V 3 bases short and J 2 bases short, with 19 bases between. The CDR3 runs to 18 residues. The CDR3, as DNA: TGTGCCAGCAGCTTCAGGCAGGCCTGGAGAATAAACACCGGGGAGCTGTTTTTT. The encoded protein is CASSFRQAWRINTGELFF.